This T cell receptor (beta chain) was profiled in a study of shared clonotypes between healthy human individuals. Notes on the study in general: Tissue TCR repertoires likely differ from these blood-only repertoires. Donor clonotype sharing was expected to depend on sequencing depth. The represented genetic and exposure-history diversity was limited by the small number of donors.

Replicate PCRs from sorted subsets contained roughly 200 ng DNA, which is around 29,000 T cell genomes. The protocol was immunoSEQ multiplex PCR, while the TCRdb copy is restricted to in-frame clones and leaves out a portion. Of over 2 million clones in the sample, about 95% were seen once. Of note for this clone: The antigen is not known.

Trimming cost V 2 bases and J 5 bases, with 10 bases left between them. From germline, CDR1 is SEHNR and CDR2 FQNEAQ (reference sequence). The CDR3 runs to 13 residues. In the naive CD8 group, cells lacked CD45RO and were positively selected for CCR7, so terminally differentiated effector memory CD45RA+ cells were left out. This receptor was obtained from a man between 18 and 29 years old in good health. The chain links TRBV7-9 to TRBJ2-7, with D unclear. Sequencing was carried out using naive CD8+ T cells sorted from blood. DNA of the CDR3: TGTGCCAGCAGCTTACCCCGACGGGACGAGCAGTACTTC. Its protein product is CASSLPRRDEQYF. The variable domain in full, with the rest retrieved from reference TRBV7-9 and TRBJ2-7, is DTGVSQNPRHKITKRGQNVTFRCDPISEHNRLYWYRQTLGQGPEFLTYFQNEAQLEKSRLLSDRFSAERPKGSFSTLEIQRTEQGDSAMYLCASSLPRRDEQYFGPGTRLTVT.